These 19 T cell receptor beta chains were sequenced from one sample in a study of cytotoxic CD8 clonotypes in ibrutinib-treated CLL. Produced via immunoSEQ multiplex PCR; TCRdb's table is partial and in-frame only. There are 150,000 to 200,000 clones in the sample; about 88% occur only once, and over 2.5% lies in the top ten. The starting material was PBMCs, obtained at disease progression, from a patient treated with ibrutinib. Source of these receptors: a human donor with chronic lymphocytic leukemia.

This clone was detected only once. V gene TRBV5-4 combines with J gene TRBJ1-1; D is unclear. V shed 0 bases and J shed 6 bases, with 15 bases lying between them. The CDR3 totals 15 residues. The germline V gene has CDR1 SGHNT and CDR2 YYREEE (reference sequence). This chain's CDR3 is CASSLEAPRRAEAFF. Here the CDR3 DNA reads TGTGCCAGCAGCTTGGAGGCGCCGCGGAGAGCTGAAGCTTTCTTT.

The rearrangement joins TRBV4-1 to TRBJ1-4, with a possible D match to TRBD1 (6 bases). Trimming shortened V by 5 bases and J by 4 bases, and 11 bases separated the two germline ends. The CDR3 has 14 amino acids. The germline gives CDR1 MGHRA, CDR2 YSYEKL. The chain's CDR3 is CASSGGQFNEKLFF. The CDR3 DNA follows: TGCGCCAGCAGCGGCGGACAGTTTAATGAAAAACTGTTTTTT.

The chain uses TRBV19 and TRBJ1-3, with D hard to call. The CDR3 covers 16 residues. Between the trimmed V and J ends, which lost 5 bases and 0 bases, there was a span of 14 bases. Germline CDR1 and CDR2: LNHDA and SQIVND (reference sequence). In DNA form, the CDR3 reads TGTGCCAGTAGTCCCCAGCCCAAGGGCTCTGGAAACACCATATATTTT. Translated, it gives CASSPQPKGSGNTIYF.

DNA of the CDR3: TGTGCCAGCTCACCAGGTCACAGGGGTGGTGAAGCTTTCTTT. Translation gives CASSPGHRGGEAFF. The chain links TRBV18 to TRBJ1-1; 7 bases fit TRBD1. The CDR3 has 14 residues. Germline CDR1 and CDR2: KGHSH and LQKENI. With 2 bases clipped from V and 7 bases from J, the junction kept 7 bases outside the gene matches.

This chain connects TRBV4-1 to TRBJ2-7; TRBD2 aligns across 11 bases. Trimming removed 8 bases from V and 2 bases from J; junction bases left unmatched: 8. Per the germline V gene, CDR1 is MGHRA and CDR2 is YSYEKL. The CDR3 covers 15 residues. In DNA form, the CDR3 reads TGCGCCAGCCAGCCCGGGACTAGCGGAACCTACGAGCAGTACTTC. Its protein product is CASQPGTSGTYEQYF.

The chain recombines TRBV10-3 with TRBJ2-3; 9 nucleotides agree with TRBD2. The CDR3 loop spans 14 amino acids. From germline, CDR1 is ENHRY and CDR2 SYGVKD. Germline trimming cut 10 bases from V and 5 bases from J; bases unmatched to any gene: 10. The CDR3 nucleotides are TGTGCCACCAAAGGCGGGAGGGCCGGAGATACGCAGTATTTT. This sequence encodes CATKGGRAGDTQYF.

The chain has TRBV5-8 and TRBJ1-2, with D perhaps TRBD1 (5 bases). Germline V lookup: CDR1 SGHTS, CDR2 YDEGEE. CDR3 length: 13 amino acids. Trimming took off 0 bases at V and 4 bases at J, with 7 bases between the two ends. Here the CDR3 reads CASSLGGGYGYTF. The CDR3 region has the DNA TGTGCCAGCAGCTTGGGCGGGGGCTATGGCTACACCTTC.

The chain recombines TRBV5-1 with TRBJ2-7, with D possibly called TRBD1 or TRBD2 (5 bases each). The V gene's germline CDR1 is SGHRS and CDR2 YFSETQ. This CDR3 has 12 residues. V was cut by 3 bases and J by 6 bases, with 10 bases left in between. This CDR3 is CASSSQGVEQYF. The CDR3, as DNA: TGCGCCAGCAGCTCCCAGGGAGTCGAGCAGTACTTC. The full variable domain, completed using reference TRBV5-1 and TRBJ2-7, is KAGVTQTPRYLIKTRGQQVTLSCSPISGHRSVSWYQQTPGQGLQFLFEYFSETQRNKGNFPGRFSGRQFSNSRSEMNVSTLELGDSALYLCASSSQGVEQYFGPGTRLTVT.

The chain joins TRBV7-3 to TRBJ2-1; D uncertain. This CDR3 spans 13 amino acids. CDR1 and CDR2 from the germline V gene are SGHTA and FQGTGA. Deletions cut 5 bases from V and 3 bases from J, with 8 bases between. CDR3 sequence reads: CASSTNSYNEQFF. As DNA, the CDR3 is TGTGCCAGCAGCACCAACAGCTACAATGAGCAGTTCTTC.

The chain joins TRBV4-3 to TRBJ2-1; TRBD2 agrees at 8 bases. The trim removed 4 bases at V and 4 bases at J, leaving 6 bases unmatched. Germline CDR1 is LGHNA and CDR2 is YSLEER. The CDR3 runs to 15 residues. The CDR3 DNA follows: TGCGCCAGCAGCCGAACTAGCGGTAATTACAATGAGCAGTTCTTC. This gives the protein CASSRTSGNYNEQFF.

The rearrangement links TRBV28 to TRBJ1-2; 9 bases fit TRBD1. The germline V gene encodes CDR1 MDHEN and CDR2 SYDVKM. The ends lost 6 bases at V and 6 bases at J; junction bases unmatched: 11. This CDR3 is 15 amino acids long. The CDR3 loop reads CASRRGDRVLNGYTF. In nucleotides, the CDR3 is TGTGCCAGCAGAAGAGGGGACAGGGTATTAAATGGCTACACCTTC.

This chain links TRBV28 with TRBJ1-1; D is undetermined. The CDR3 runs 11 residues. Germline CDR1 and CDR2: MDHEN and SYDVKM. V was cut by 8 bases and J by 1 base, with 5 bases left in between. CDR3 coding DNA: TGTGCCAGCTCGGAGAACACTGAAGCTTTCTTT. Translation gives CASSENTEAFF.

This chain uses TRBV28 with TRBJ2-6, with D maybe TRBD1 (5 bases). Germline V gene sequence: CDR1 MDHEN, CDR2 SYDVKM. Trimming stripped 5 bases from V and 0 bases from J, with 11 bases between. The CDR3 spans 16 residues. The CDR3 is CASSLYRPSGANVLTF. The CDR3 nucleotides read TGTGCCAGCAGTCTCTACAGGCCCTCTGGGGCCAACGTCCTGACTTTC.

This clone has only a few counts. The CDR3 reads CASSLIVGGTGELFF. CDR3 DNA sequence: TGTGCCAGCAGCTTAATCGTGGGAGGCACCGGGGAGCTGTTTTTT. This chain connects TRBV11-3 to TRBJ2-2, with a possible D match to TRBD2 (6 bases). Germline assignment: CDR1 SGHNT and CDR2 YENEEA. The CDR3 sequence is 15 residues long. Trimming took 2 bases from V and 4 from J, leaving 11 bases between them.

The V gene is TRBV29-1, the J gene TRBJ2-7; D may match TRBD1 or TRBD2 (5 bases each). CDR3 size: 16 residues. The germline gives CDR1 SQVTM, CDR2 ANQGSEA. V shed 4 bases and J shed 0 bases, with 19 bases lying between them. The CDR3 nucleotides are TGCAGCGTTGGGGACCTCGGCAGCCGGTCCTCCTACGAGCAGTACTTC. As protein: CSVGDLGSRSSYEQYF.

V usage is TRBV27 and J usage is TRBJ2-1; 9 bases fit TRBD1. The CDR3 length is 15 residues. The germline gives CDR1 MNHEY, CDR2 SMNVEV (reference sequence). The V and J ends lost 6 bases and 5 bases, in that order; junction bases with no gene match: 8. The CDR3 reads CASSQQGARNNEQFF. The CDR3 nucleotides are TGTGCCAGCAGCCAACAGGGGGCGAGAAACAATGAGCAGTTCTTC.

V usage is TRBV29-1 and J usage is TRBJ2-7; 9 bases match TRBD1. Germline CDR1 SQVTM, CDR2 ANQGSEA. This CDR3 comprises 13 residues. The trim removed 6 bases at V and 2 bases at J, leaving 5 bases unmatched. CDR3 DNA: TGCAGCGTAACAGGGGGCGAAACCTACGAGCAGTACTTC. Translation gives CSVTGGETYEQYF.

The genes are TRBV28 and TRBJ1-1; 9 bases map to TRBD1. The CDR3 has 15 residues. Germline CDR1 and CDR2: MDHEN and SYDVKM. V dropped 2 bases and J dropped 3; count of bases not matched to a gene: 4. CDR3 bases: TGTGCCAGCAGTTTAAACAGGGGGCTGGACACTGAAGCTTTCTTT. Its protein is CASSLNRGLDTEAFF.

The chain carries TRBV27 and TRBJ1-2; D is perhaps TRBD1 (6 bases). This CDR3 spans 14 amino acids. In germline, CDR1 is MNHEY, CDR2 SMNVEV (reference sequence). Trimming shortened V by 6 bases and J by 4 bases, and 15 bases separated the two germline ends. The CDR3 is CASRAGASSYGYTF. CDR3 nucleotides: TGTGCCAGCAGGGCAGGGGCTTCCAGCTATGGCTACACCTTC.